Included here is one T cell receptor (beta chain) sequence, with context. The antigen is unknown. The PCR employed 60 Vbeta primers together with 13 Jbeta primers. In the original analysis: In a later analysis, the count reached 74 million or so unique TCR beta chains, with about 10 million shared. Measured with immunoSEQ multiplex PCR; TCRdb has only the in-frame clones, and not every one. The V and J calls and clone size are taken from that table; D and trimming were inferred from the DNA. The table records around 90,000 clones, roughly 84% of them present only once. This sample was taken from a study of cytomegalovirus exposure and HLA in healthy donors. Study observations and caveats: Being indistinguishable, some V segments were excluded, TRBV6-2 and TRBV6-3 among them.

There are 16 residues in the CDR3. Germline V lookup: CDR1 SEHNR, CDR2 FQNEAQ (reference sequence). The junction had 9 bases not matched to a gene; V was cut back by 1 base and J by 6 bases. This chain joins TRBV7-9 and TRBJ2-7; 10 nucleotides match TRBD1. The sequence came from a man aged 30 to 45 in good health and CMV-seronegative. Sequencing used PBMCs. CDR3 loop: CASSLDPGQGFVEQYF. CDR3 DNA sequence: TGTGCCAGCAGCTTAGACCCGGGACAGGGGTTTGTCGAGCAGTACTTC.